This T cell receptor (beta chain) emerged from a study of cytomegalovirus exposure and HLA in healthy donors. Study-level results: A later analysis reportedly identified an Asian-associated ancestry cluster as carrying fewer N-insertions than the roughly 670-donor mean. Productive rates of about 90% or about 30% were seen for most TCR beta V segments in an earlier analysis. Researchers catalogued around 150 TCR beta chains as cytomegalovirus-associated. In a later analysis, TCR beta V- and J-gene trimming showed a link to a missense DCLRE1C variant.

With 60 Vbeta and 13 Jbeta primers, the PCR was carried out. Clones were sequenced by immunoSEQ multiplex PCR, and TCRdb holds only the in-frame ones, with some missing. The table records 150,000 to 200,000 clones, 80% of them present only once. Of note for this clone: What it binds is unknown.

The CDR3 has 16 residues. In germline, CDR1 is MNHNS, CDR2 SASEGT. Trimming pared 3 bases from V and 7 bases from J, leaving 19 bases between. The chain couples TRBV6-1 to TRBJ2-1; D perhaps matches TRBD1 (6 bases). This TCR was recovered from a middle-aged woman in good health and CMV-seronegative. Sequencing input: PBMCs. DNA of the CDR3: TGTGCCAGCAGTGATTTAGGGGGATATAAGTTGAATGAGCAGTTCTTC. It is translated as CASSDLGGYKLNEQFF.